This T cell receptor (beta chain) came from a study of control samples from healthy donors and cancer patients. Sequencing used immunoSEQ multiplex PCR; TCRdb keeps in-frame clones, though not all of them. The sample gives thousands of clones, about 72% of which show up once; 7% to 8% is in the top ten. Specimen: formalin-fixed, paraffin-embedded tissue. The TCR originated in a male donor with melanoma.

The CDR3 nucleotides are TGCGCCAGCAGCTTGGCGGGGCTTGAGACCCAGTACTTC. Its translation is CASSLAGLETQYF. The J gene is TRBJ2-5, the V gene TRBV5-1; D might be TRBD1 or TRBD2, each matching 5 bases. V lost 0 bases, J lost 5 bases, and 8 bases lay in between. The CDR3 loop spans 13 amino acids. Germline V gene lookup returns CDR1 SGHRS and CDR2 YFSETQ.